The 12 T cell receptor beta chains reported below all come from one sample, sequenced in a study of T cells after yellow fever vaccination. A single record per CDR3 protein comes from TCRdb applying MiXCR to the 5' RACE reads. Among almost 600,000 distinct CDR3 sequences listed, roughly 14% were seen once. Sample: PBMCs, taken on the day of the yellow fever booster vaccination. The source is a man aged 30-40 years who received the YFV17D yellow fever vaccine.

CDR3 amino acids: CASRRGNSNTGELFF. The CDR3 DNA reads TGCGCCAGCAGGCGGGGGAACTCGAACACCGGGGAGCTGTTTTTT. V and J are TRBV4-3 and TRBJ2-2, with 7 bases lining up with TRBD2. This CDR3 has 15 residues. Germline CDR1 and CDR2: LGHNA and YSLEER. V trimming: 6 bases; J trimming: 0 bases; junction bases outside the gene matches: 4.

The chain has TRBV5-1 and TRBJ1-5; D might be TRBD1 (5 bases). The germline CDR1 and CDR2 sequences are SGHRS and YFSETQ. The CDR3 contains 13 residues. Trimming took 5 bases from V and 3 from J, leaving 9 bases between them. DNA of the CDR3: TGCGCCAGCAGTGGGGGAGACAATCAGCCCCAGCATTTT. This codes for CASSGGDNQPQHF.

CDR3 in DNA: TGTGCCAGCTCACCGGGTGAGTTCGAGCAGTACTTC. Its protein product is CASSPGEFEQYF. V is TRBV18 and J is TRBJ2-7; D gene ambiguous. Looked up from germline, CDR1 is KGHSH and CDR2 is LQKENI. Trimming took 3 bases from V and 6 from J, leaving 9 bases between them. The CDR3 contains 12 residues.

The table lists this clonotype with a few counts. CDR3 protein: CASNPGVNTEAFF. CDR3 sequence (DNA): TGTGCCAGCAATCCGGGGGTGAACACTGAAGCTTTCTTT. The chain uses TRBV6-1 and TRBJ1-1; TRBD1 is a possible D gene (5 bases). Germline values: CDR1 MNHNS, CDR2 SASEGT. V lost 7 bases and J 0 bases, leaving 9 bases between the germline ends. This CDR3 comprises 13 residues.

This clonotype has ten or more counts. CDR3 in amino acids: CASSSSRVTGANVLTF. DNA of the CDR3: TGCGCCAGCAGTTCAAGTAGGGTTACTGGGGCCAACGTCCTGACTTTC. The chain carries TRBV5-1 and TRBJ2-6; D not certain. CDR1 and CDR2 from the germline V gene are SGHRS and YFSETQ. Trimming shortened V by 5 bases and J by 2 bases, and 14 bases separated the two germline ends. The CDR3 covers 16 residues.

The chain is built from TRBV14 and TRBJ2-1, with 8 bases identical to TRBD1. The germline gives CDR1 SGHDN, CDR2 FVKESK. The junction had 8 bases not matched to a gene; V was cut back by 0 bases and J by 7 bases. This CDR3 region has 16 residues. The CDR3 bases are TGTGCCAGCAGCCAAGAGATCAGGGGGCGCTTGAATGAGCAGTTCTTC. This encodes CASSQEIRGRLNEQFF.

This clonotype was recorded a few times. The chain is built from TRBV3-1 and TRBJ1-2, with TRBD1 matching over 7 bases. Germline loops: CDR1 LGHDT, CDR2 YNNKEL (reference sequence). J was trimmed by 2 bases and V by 8 bases; bases with no gene match: 8. The CDR3 contains 14 residues. The DNA of the CDR3 is TGTGCCAGCGCCGAGACAGGGCCCAACTATGGCTACACCTTC. Encoded protein: CASAETGPNYGYTF.

In its sample, this clonotype was seen a few times. The rearrangement joins TRBV29-1 to TRBJ1-2, with 7 positions matching TRBD1. This CDR3 contains 13 residues. Germline-derived CDR1 and CDR2 are SQVTM and ANQGSEA. V trimming: 6 bases; J trimming: 4 bases; junction bases outside the gene matches: 8. The CDR3 loop reads CSVQGPRGYGYTF. The CDR3 DNA reads TGCAGCGTACAGGGGCCGAGGGGCTATGGCTACACCTTC.

This clonotype was seen a few times. The chain is built from TRBV20-1 and TRBJ2-7, with 15 positions matching TRBD2. J was trimmed by 7 bases and V by 6 bases; bases with no gene match: 4. Looked up from germline, CDR1 is DFQATT and CDR2 is SNEGSKA (reference sequence). The CDR3 sequence is 13 residues long. CDR3 in amino acids: CSAKGTSGREQYF. CDR3 coding DNA: TGCAGTGCCAAGGGGACTAGCGGGAGGGAGCAGTACTTC.

This clonotype was recorded at least ten times. The CDR3 sequence: CASSPRSTSGVTGELFF. The CDR3 bases are TGTGCCAGCAGTCCCCGATCGACTAGCGGGGTCACCGGGGAGCTGTTTTTT. The chain uses TRBV6-2 or TRBV6-3 and TRBJ2-2; 11 bases fit TRBD2. Looked up from germline, CDR1 is MNHEY and CDR2 is SVGEGT. The junction had 9 bases not matched to a gene; V was cut back by 5 bases and J by 4 bases. This CDR3 has 17 residues.

This clonotype was found a few times. V and J are TRBV6-5 and TRBJ2-7; 14 bases match TRBD2. Germline CDR1 and CDR2: MNHEY and SVGAGI. The length of the CDR3 is 19 residues. V lost 0 bases, J lost 4 bases, and 11 bases stayed unmatched. CDR3 sequence (DNA): TGTGCCAGCAGTTACTCCAAGACAGCCGGGACTAGCGGGAGTTACGAGCAGTACTTC. It encodes CASSYSKTAGTSGSYEQYF.

The V call is TRBV20-1, the J call TRBJ2-7; 10 bases align to TRBD1. The V segment lost 3 bases and the J segment 5 bases; nucleotides outside the gene matches: 7. The CDR3 covers 14 residues. Germline CDR1 DFQATT, CDR2 SNEGSKA (reference sequence). The CDR3 coding sequence is TGCAGTGCTAGCTTAGGGACAGGGGACCACGAGCAGTACTTC. This sequence encodes CSASLGTGDHEQYF.